This section outlines one T cell receptor (beta chain) sequence together with its context. Its antigen is unknown. This specimen belongs to a study of shared clonotypes between healthy human individuals. General study points: Naive subsets tended to show greater estimated richness than memory subsets.

The sorted-subset replicate PCRs were given around 200 ng DNA, which is 25,000 to 35,000 T cell genomes. In the authors' methods: ImmunoSEQ junction-only sequences lacked quality scores, so their filtering differed. The repertoire was sequenced with immunoSEQ multiplex PCR; TCRdb's copy has only in-frame clones and lacks some. V and J calls and clone size are given by that table; D and trimming were obtained from the DNA. The sample consists of approximately 2.5 million clones, approximately 93% of them appearing once. Deletions cut 0 bases from V and 5 bases from J, with 22 bases between. Germline CDR1 is MGHRA and CDR2 is YSYEKL. The CDR3 contains 18 residues.

This sequence originates from a man aged 18 to 30 in good health. Some clones in this sample may be carry-over from other donors' samples. The rearrangement links TRBV4-1 to TRBJ2-5; a weak D match, TRBD1 (6 bases). Source material: naive CD4+ T cells from PBMCs. Subset described: CD45RA+ positively selected. CDR3 amino acids: CASSQEKFGQGKGETQYF. The CDR3 DNA sequence: TGCGCCAGCAGCCAAGAGAAATTCGGGCAGGGGAAGGGTGAGACCCAGTACTTC.